This T cell receptor beta chain was retrieved from a study of T cell responses to AZD1222 COVID-19 vaccine. General study results and limits: White British donors predominated, females outnumbered males, and clonal diversity was possibly underestimated.

Germline loops: CDR1 LGHNA, CDR2 YNFKEQ. The CDR3 has 16 amino acids. Deletions cut 6 bases from V and 0 bases from J, with 15 bases between. On this clone: Its antigen remains unidentified.

The method was immunoSEQ multiplex PCR; TCRdb's version includes in-frame clones alone and lacks a portion of them. The data show 130,000 to 150,000 clones, 88% seen once. This clonotype originated in an adult who received the MenACWY meningococcal vaccine as a control. Sequenced here: peripheral blood, sampled 28 days after the second dose of the MenACWY control vaccine. This chain links TRBV4-2 with TRBJ2-1; no clear D. The DNA of the CDR3 is TGTGCCAGCAGTCGGAACAGTCGAAGCTCCTACAATGAGCAGTTCTTC. This gives the protein CASSRNSRSSYNEQFF.